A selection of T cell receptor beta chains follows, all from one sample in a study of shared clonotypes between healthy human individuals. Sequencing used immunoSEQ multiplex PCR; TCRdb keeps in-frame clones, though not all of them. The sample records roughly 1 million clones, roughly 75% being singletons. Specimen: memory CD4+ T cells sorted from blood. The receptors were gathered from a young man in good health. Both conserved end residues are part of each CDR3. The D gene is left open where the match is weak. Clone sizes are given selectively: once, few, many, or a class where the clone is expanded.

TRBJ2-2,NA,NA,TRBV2,CARATGEDGELFF,TGTGCCAGAGCCACAGGGGAGGACGGGGAGCTGTTTTTT
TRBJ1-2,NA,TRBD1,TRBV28,CASSFGRQGVRGYTF,TGTGCCAGCAGTTTCGGTCGGCAGGGGGTTAGGGGCTACACCTTC
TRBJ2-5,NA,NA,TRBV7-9,CASSFSGWGYQETQYF,TGTGCCAGCAGCTTTTCCGGGTGGGGGTACCAAGAGACCCAGTACTTC
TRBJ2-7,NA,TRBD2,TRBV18,CASSPERERQYF,TGTGCCAGCTCACCCGAGCGGGAGAGGCAGTACTTC
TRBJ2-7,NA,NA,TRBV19,CASSINLGFSYEQYF,TGTGCCAGTAGTATCAATTTGGGGTTCTCCTACGAGCAGTACTTC
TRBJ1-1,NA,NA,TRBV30,CAWEGRGWGTEAFF,TGTGCCTGGGAGGGCAGGGGCTGGGGCACTGAAGCTTTCTTT
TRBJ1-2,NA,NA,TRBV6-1,CASSEGWGQTNYGYTF,TGTGCCAGCAGTGAAGGGTGGGGGCAGACAAACTATGGCTACACCTTC
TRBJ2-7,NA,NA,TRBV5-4,CASSLALGYEQYF,TGTGCCAGCAGCTTGGCCCTCGGGTACGAGCAGTACTTC
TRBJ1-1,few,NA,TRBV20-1,CSASFRDEAFF,TGCAGTGCTAGTTTCAGAGATGAAGCTTTCTTT
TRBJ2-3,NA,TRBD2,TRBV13,CASRTRLAGGPGSSDTQYF,TGTGCCAGCCGCACACGACTAGCGGGGGGGCCCGGCTCGTCCGATACGCAGTATTTT
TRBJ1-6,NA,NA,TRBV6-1,CASSTSGSNSPLHF,TGTGCCAGCAGTACCTCGGGGTCTAATTCACCCCTCCACTTT
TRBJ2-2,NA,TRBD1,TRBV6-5,CASNRGSKNTGELFF,TGTGCCAGCAACAGGGGGAGTAAAAACACCGGGGAGCTGTTTTTT
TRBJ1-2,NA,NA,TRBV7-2,CASSLVETASYGYTF,TGTGCCAGCAGCTTAGTGGAAACAGCCAGCTATGGCTACACCTTC
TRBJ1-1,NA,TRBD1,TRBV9,CASSAQLAGGTEAFF,TGTGCCAGCAGCGCTCAACTCGCAGGGGGGACTGAAGCTTTCTTT
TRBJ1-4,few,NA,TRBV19,CASSIGGEGYSEKLFF,TGTGCCAGTAGTATTGGCGGCGAGGGCTATAGTGAAAAACTGTTTTTT
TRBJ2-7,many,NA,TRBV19,CASSRFRGYEQYF,TGTGCCAGTAGCCGATTTAGGGGCTACGAGCAGTACTTC
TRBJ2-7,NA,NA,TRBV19,CASSSRSYEQYF,TGTGCCAGTAGTTCCCGCTCCTACGAGCAGTACTTC
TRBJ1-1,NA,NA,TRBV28,CASSSGGRITEAFF,TGTGCCAGCAGTTCCGGGGGCCGTATCACTGAAGCTTTCTTT
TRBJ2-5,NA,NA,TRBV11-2,CASSLGQLPRETQYF,TGTGCCAGCAGCTTAGGACAGTTGCCTCGGGAGACCCAGTACTTC
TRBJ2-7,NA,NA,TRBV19,CASSKGNNYEQYF,TGTGCCAGTAGTAAGGGAAACAACTACGAGCAGTACTTC
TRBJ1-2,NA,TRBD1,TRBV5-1,CASSLIGGQGSGYTF,TGCGCCAGCAGCTTGATAGGTGGACAGGGAAGTGGCTACACCTTC
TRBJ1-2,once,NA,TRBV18,CASSPLSEARDGYTF,TGTGCCAGCTCCCCCCTCTCTGAAGCCCGGGATGGCTACACCTTC
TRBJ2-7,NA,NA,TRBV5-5,CASSVSLDKGLYEQYF,TGTGCCAGCAGCGTGTCCCTGGACAAGGGCCTCTACGAGCAGTACTTC
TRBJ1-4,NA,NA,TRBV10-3,CAISEREKLFF,TGTGCCATCAGTGAGCGTGAAAAACTGTTTTTT
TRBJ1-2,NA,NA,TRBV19,CASSPRDNYGYTF,TGTGCCAGTAGCCCGAGGGATAACTATGGCTACACCTTC
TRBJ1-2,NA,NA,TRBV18,CASSRDSNYGYTF,TGTGCCAGCTCACGGGACTCCAACTATGGCTACACCTTC
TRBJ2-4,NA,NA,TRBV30,CAWSVGGAKNIQYF,TGTGCCTGGAGTGTAGGGGGAGCCAAAAACATTCAGTACTTC
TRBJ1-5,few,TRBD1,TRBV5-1,CASSLWDRSPPKPCNQPQHF,TGCGCCAGCAGCTTGTGGGACAGGAGCCCCCCAAAACCTTGTAATCAGCCCCAGCATTTT
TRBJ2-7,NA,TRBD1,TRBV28,CASSLRGQGSYEQYF,TGTGCCAGCAGTTTAAGGGGACAGGGGTCCTACGAGCAGTACTTC
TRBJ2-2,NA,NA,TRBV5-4,CASSSFGPGGAGELFF,TGTGCCAGCAGCTCCTTTGGCCCAGGGGGGGCCGGGGAGCTGTTTTTT
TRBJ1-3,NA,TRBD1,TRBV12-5,CASGLLPGQFSGNTIYF,TGTGCTAGTGGTTTGCTACCGGGACAGTTCTCTGGAAACACCATATATTTT
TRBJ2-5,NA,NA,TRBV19,CASSPRRGSQETQYF,TGTGCCAGTAGTCCCCGGAGGGGAAGCCAAGAGACCCAGTACTTC
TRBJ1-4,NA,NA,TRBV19,CASSSLPDEKLFF,TGTGCCAGTAGTAGCCTTCCCGATGAAAAACTGTTTTTT
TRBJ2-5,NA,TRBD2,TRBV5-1,CASSLLAGGGETQYF,TGCGCCAGCAGCTTGCTAGCGGGGGGAGGAGAGACCCAGTACTTC
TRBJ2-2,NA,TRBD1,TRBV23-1,CASSPGQGHTVIFNTGELFF,TGCGCCAGCAGTCCCGGACAGGGACACACCGTAATTTTTAACACCGGGGAGCTGTTTTTT
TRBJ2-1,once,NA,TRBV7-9,CASSLASVWRGEQFF,TGTGCCAGCAGCTTAGCGTCTGTTTGGAGGGGTGAGCAGTTCTTC
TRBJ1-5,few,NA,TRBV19,CASADSLGNQPQHF,TGTGCCTCGGCGGACAGTTTGGGCAATCAGCCCCAGCATTTT
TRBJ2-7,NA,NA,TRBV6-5,CASSSGTGVYEQYF,TGTGCCAGCAGTTCTGGGACTGGGGTCTACGAGCAGTACTTC
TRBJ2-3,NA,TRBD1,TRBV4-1,CASSQFGTGHSDTQYF,TGCGCCAGCAGCCAATTCGGGACAGGGCATTCAGATACGCAGTATTTT
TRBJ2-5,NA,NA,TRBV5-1,CASSLGLRAGQETQYF,TGCGCCAGCAGCTTGGGTCTGCGCGCCGGTCAAGAGACCCAGTACTTC
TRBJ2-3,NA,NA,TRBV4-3,CASSQEEGFTDTQYF,TGCGCCAGCAGCCAAGAAGAGGGGTTCACAGATACGCAGTATTTT
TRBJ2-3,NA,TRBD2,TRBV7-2,CASSRPSGSLTDTQYF,TGTGCCAGCAGCCGCCCTAGCGGGAGCCTCACAGATACGCAGTATTTT
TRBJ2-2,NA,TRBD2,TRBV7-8,CASSWGGGSAGELFF,TGTGCCAGCAGCTGGGGCGGGGGTTCCGCCGGGGAGCTGTTTTTT
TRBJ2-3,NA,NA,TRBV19,CASSIAGRGDTQYF,TGTGCCAGTAGTATAGCTGGACGAGGGGATACGCAGTATTTT
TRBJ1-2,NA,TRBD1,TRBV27,CASSTGVGYGYTF,TGTGCCAGCAGCACAGGGGTGGGCTATGGCTACACCTTC
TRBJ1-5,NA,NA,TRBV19,CAAGLGNQPQHF,TGTGCCGCCGGACTGGGCAATCAGCCCCAGCATTTT
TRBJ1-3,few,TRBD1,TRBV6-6,CASTYSGQGSGNTIYF,TGTGCCAGCACTTATTCGGGACAGGGTTCCGGAAACACCATATATTTT
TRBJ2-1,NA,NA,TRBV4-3,CASSLAVSSYNEQFF,TGCGCCAGCAGCTTAGCGGTCAGCTCCTACAATGAGCAGTTCTTC
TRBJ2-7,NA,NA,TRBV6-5,CASSSLGARNEQYF,TGTGCCAGCAGTTCCCTAGGGGCGAGGAACGAGCAGTACTTC
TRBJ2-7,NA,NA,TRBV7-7,CASSLGSDGSYEQYF,TGTGCTAGCAGCTTGGGATCGGACGGCTCCTACGAGCAGTACTTC
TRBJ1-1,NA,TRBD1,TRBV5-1,CASSSDREYTEAFF,TGCGCCAGCAGCTCCGACAGGGAGTACACTGAAGCTTTCTTT
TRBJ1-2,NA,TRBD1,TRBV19,CASSNLQGAGGYTF,TGTGCCAGTAGTAATCTACAGGGGGCCGGTGGCTACACCTTC
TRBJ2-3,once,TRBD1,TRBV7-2,CASTFSDRAPDTQYF,TGTGCCAGCACCTTCTCGGACAGGGCCCCAGATACGCAGTATTTT
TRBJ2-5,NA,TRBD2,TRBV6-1,CASSEVAGGQETQYF,TGTGCCAGCAGTGAAGTAGCGGGGGGGCAAGAGACCCAGTACTTC
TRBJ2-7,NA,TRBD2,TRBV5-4,CASSLTGTSNYEQYF,TGTGCCAGCAGCTTAACCGGGACTAGTAACTACGAGCAGTACTTC
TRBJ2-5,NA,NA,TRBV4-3,CASSRDHGGSETQYF,TGCGCCAGCAGCCGAGACCATGGGGGGTCAGAGACCCAGTACTTC
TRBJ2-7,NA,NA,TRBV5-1,CASSLVGSSYEQYF,TGCGCCAGCAGCTTGGTAGGGAGCTCCTACGAGCAGTACTTC
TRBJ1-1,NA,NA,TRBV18,CASSPRQEGEAFF,TGTGCCAGCTCACCACGACAGGAGGGTGAAGCTTTCTTT
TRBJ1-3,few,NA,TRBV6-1,CASSGGATGNTIYF,TGTGCCAGCAGTGGAGGGGCGACTGGAAACACCATATATTTT